A selection of T cell receptor beta chains follows, all from one sample in a study of response to subunit inactivated influenza vaccine. From the RT-PCR reads, TCRdb called clonotypes with MiXCR, one entry per CDR3 protein. Of 150,000 to 200,000 distinct CDR3 sequences in the sample, about 10% were seen once. The input for sequencing was CD8+ T cells sorted from PBMCs, taken 23 to 25 months after vaccination. These receptors all come from a man in his fifties or sixties who received an inactivated influenza vaccine. Each CDR3 is given with its conserved first and last residue. The order of the fields is J gene, V gene, clone size, D gene, CDR3 protein, CDR3 DNA. The D gene is left open where the match is weak. Clone size is not always given. Where it is, it says once, few, many or a class for expanded clones.

>TRBJ1-1|TRBV20-1|many|NA
CSARQRGYTEAFF
TGCAGTGCTCGCCAGAGAGGGTACACTGAAGCTTTCTTT
>TRBJ2-7|TRBV27|NA|TRBD2
CASASGGAGEQYF
TGTGCCAGCGCCAGCGGGGGGGCGGGGGAGCAGTACTTC
>TRBJ2-1|TRBV12-3/TRBV12-4|NA|TRBD1
CASSLSGGGNEQFF
TGTGCCAGCAGTTTATCAGGGGGCGGGAATGAGCAGTTCTTC
>TRBJ2-7|TRBV6-1|few|TRBD2
CASSVSGDLSYEQYF
TGTGCCAGCAGTGTTAGCGGGGACCTGAGCTACGAGCAGTACTTC
>TRBJ2-5|TRBV7-9|few|NA
CASSSSGTHLETQYF
TGTGCCAGCAGCTCCTCCGGGACGCACCTAGAGACCCAGTACTTC
>TRBJ2-2|TRBV4-1|NA|NA
CASSQFGTGELFF
TGCGCCAGCAGCCAATTTGGCACCGGGGAGCTGTTTTTT
>TRBJ2-1|TRBV7-9|many|NA
CASRYYYNEQFF
TGTGCCAGCAGGTACTACTACAATGAGCAGTTCTTC
>TRBJ1-4|TRBV14|NA|NA
CASSQEGGTEEKLFF
TGTGCCAGCAGCCAAGAAGGGGGTACAGAGGAAAAACTGTTTTTT
>TRBJ2-3|TRBV7-9|few|TRBD2
CASSYGGVRADTQYF
TGTGCCAGCAGCTACGGGGGGGTACGGGCAGATACGCAGTATTTT
>TRBJ2-7|TRBV7-2|many|TRBD2
CASSLAVGAGAYEQYF
TGTGCCAGCAGCTTAGCTGTCGGAGCGGGAGCCTACGAGCAGTACTTC
>TRBJ2-1|TRBV4-3|NA|NA
CASKSKHFTHNEQFF
TGCGCCAGCAAAAGCAAACACTTCACCCACAATGAGCAGTTCTTC
>TRBJ2-5|TRBV20-1|many|NA
CSVPPGYGVQETQYF
TGCAGTGTACCCCCCGGATACGGCGTTCAAGAGACCCAGTACTTC
>TRBJ1-6|TRBV15|few|NA
CATSREADNSPLHF
TGTGCCACCAGCAGAGAGGCAGATAATTCCCCCCTCCACTTT
>TRBJ2-1|TRBV20-1|few|TRBD2
CSARALGLAEPSSYNEQFF
TGCAGTGCTAGAGCTCTAGGACTAGCGGAACCGAGCTCCTACAATGAGCAGTTCTTC
>TRBJ2-2|TRBV7-9|many|NA
CASSSTGELFF
TGTGCCAGCAGCTCCACCGGGGAGCTGTTTTTT
>TRBJ2-3|TRBV3-1|NA|TRBD1
CASSQGDREGDTQYF
TGTGCCAGCAGCCAAGGGGACAGGGAGGGAGATACGCAGTATTTT
>TRBJ1-1|TRBV5-6|many|NA
CASSSDSFPEAFF
TGTGCCAGCAGCTCCGACTCCTTCCCTGAAGCTTTCTTT
>TRBJ2-7|TRBV2|few|NA
CASDGEGRYEQYF
TGTGCCAGCGATGGAGAGGGGCGATACGAGCAGTACTTC
>TRBJ1-4|TRBV25-1|NA|NA
CASSDLFSEKLFF
TGTGCCAGCAGTGACTTGTTCTCGGAAAAACTGTTTTTT
>TRBJ1-2|TRBV9|NA|NA
CASSVDEGVQGPYGYTF
TGTGCCAGCAGCGTAGATGAGGGGGTACAGGGCCCCTATGGCTACACCTTC
>TRBJ2-3|TRBV15|NA|NA
CATSGWDPTDTQYF
TGTGCCACCAGCGGATGGGACCCCACAGATACGCAGTATTTT
>TRBJ1-1|TRBV13|NA|NA
CASSLVGPGNTEAFF
TGTGCCAGCAGCTTAGTAGGTCCTGGGAACACTGAAGCTTTCTTT
>TRBJ2-1|TRBV9|few|NA
CASSVVWGSDEQFF
TGTGCCAGCAGCGTAGTTTGGGGATCAGATGAGCAGTTCTTC
>TRBJ2-2|TRBV4-3|few|NA
CASSHRPGDFPPAGELFF
TGCGCCAGCAGCCACAGACCTGGGGACTTTCCTCCTGCAGGGGAGCTGTTTTTT